The clone carrying this TCR beta chain showed up just a few times. The antigen is unknown. Each CDR3 protein is one row after TCRdb ran MiXCR on the 5' RACE reads. The sample carries about 180,000 distinct CDR3 sequences, 16% recorded once. The entry originates in a study of T-cell memory formation after mild COVID-19. The CDR3 sequence is 17 residues long. Germline V lookup: CDR1 DFQATT, CDR2 SNEGSKA (reference sequence). Trimming at V came to 0 bases and at J to 5 bases, leaving 7 bases not matched to a gene. Notes on the study in general: A balance of CD4 and CD8 characterized clones contracting day 15 to 85, whereas later expanders leaned CD4+.

The chain uses TRBV20-1 and TRBJ2-1, with 13 bases that match TRBD2. The origin of this receptor is an adult woman who had mild COVID-19 (a few samples of this study predate the infection). Cell type and time point are not known. The sample taken for sequencing was PBMCs or a T cell subset sorted from them (not recorded which). The CDR3 sequence is CSARDSGTSGVHNEQFF. In DNA, the CDR3 is TGCAGTGCTAGAGATTCGGGGACTAGCGGGGTGCACAATGAGCAGTTCTTC.